This T cell receptor (beta chain) appears in the sequencing data of a study of T cell responses to AZD1222 COVID-19 vaccine. Study results and caveats: Sampling that yielded the repertoires occurred only after the peak T cell response. Mostly white British, mostly female donors; authors suggested clonal diversity may be underestimated. Spike-specific TCR breadth and depth were elevated following two AZD1222 doses. Of spike-specific TCRs, nearly half reportedly target regions left unmutated in variants.

TCRdb's copy holds only in-frame clones and misses some; the assay was immunoSEQ multiplex PCR. The data contain 110,000 or so clones, over 80% of them singletons. The V gene's germline CDR1 is SGHRS and CDR2 YFSETQ. With V trimmed by 4 bases and J by 5 bases, 20 bases remained unmatched. The CDR3 runs 19 residues. Note on this clone: The antigen is unknown.

The specimen comprised peripheral blood, sampled on day 0 of AZD1222 vaccination. The sequence derives from an adult in good health. This rearrangement joins TRBV5-1 to TRBJ2-1, with 8 bases identical to TRBD1. The CDR3 loop is CASSREGQGALKNHNEQFF. Here the CDR3 DNA reads TGCGCCAGCAGCAGAGAGGGGCAGGGGGCGTTAAAAAACCACAATGAGCAGTTCTTC.